The TCR beta chain described here comes from a study of early T cells in non-severe SARS-CoV-2 infection. This clonotype was seen a few times. Trimming took 6 bases from V and 0 from J; bases not matched to a gene: 7. CDR1 and CDR2 from the germline V gene are MNHEY and SMNVEV (reference sequence). The CDR3 is 15 residues long. MiXCR, run by TCRdb on the 5' RACE reads, gives a single entry per CDR3 protein. The sample yields 53,000 or so distinct CDR3 sequences, 9.5% to 15% seen once. This clonotype was obtained from an adult who was a healthcare worker with PCR-confirmed SARS-CoV-2 infection or an uninfected control (not recorded which). The specimen was whole blood, collected at baseline. The gene calls are TRBV27 and TRBJ2-5, with 7 nucleotides matching TRBD2. The CDR3 spells CASRSTSANQETQYF. The CDR3 DNA reads TGTGCCAGCAGATCAACTAGCGCAAACCAAGAGACCCAGTACTTC.